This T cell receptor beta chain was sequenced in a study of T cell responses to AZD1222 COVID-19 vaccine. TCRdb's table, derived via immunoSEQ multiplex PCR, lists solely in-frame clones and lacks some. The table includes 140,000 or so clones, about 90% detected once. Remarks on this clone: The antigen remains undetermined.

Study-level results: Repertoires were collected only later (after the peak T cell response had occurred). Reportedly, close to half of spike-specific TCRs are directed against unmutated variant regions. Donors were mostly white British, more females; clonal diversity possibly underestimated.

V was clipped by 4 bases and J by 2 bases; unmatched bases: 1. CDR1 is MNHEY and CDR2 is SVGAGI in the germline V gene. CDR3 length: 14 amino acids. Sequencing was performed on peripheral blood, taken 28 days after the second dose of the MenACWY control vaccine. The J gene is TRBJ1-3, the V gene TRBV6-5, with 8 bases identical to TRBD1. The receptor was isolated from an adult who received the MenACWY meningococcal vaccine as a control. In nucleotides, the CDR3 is TGTGCCAGCAGTTTGGACAGGGCTGGAAACACCATATATTTT. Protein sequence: CASSLDRAGNTIYF.